Listed below are T cell receptor beta chains from one sample, sequenced in a study of blood T cell repertoires in COVID-19. Sequencing used immunoSEQ multiplex PCR; TCRdb keeps in-frame clones, though not all of them. The sample has over 60,000 clones, 82% seen once. The sample taken for sequencing was peripheral blood. These TCRs come from a human donor in a cohort sampled during active COVID-19. The CDR3 runs from the conserved cysteine through the conserved F or W. D genes are given only for firm matches. Clone size is not always given. Where it is, it says once, few, many or a class for expanded clones.

V	D	size	J	CDR3	DNA
TRBV3-1/TRBV3-2	-	-	TRBJ1-1	CASSLIRDSAEAFF	TGTGCCAGCAGCCTTATCCGGGACTCCGCTGAAGCTTTCTTT
TRBV11-2	TRBD1	-	TRBJ1-2	CASSLEGDRGPGYTF	TGTGCCAGCAGCTTAGAGGGGGACAGGGGACCCGGCTACACCTTC
TRBV5-1	-	-	TRBJ2-1	CASSLVRVGGNNEQFF	TGCGCCAGCAGCTTGGTTCGGGTCGGAGGAAACAATGAGCAGTTCTTC
TRBV13	TRBD1	-	TRBJ2-7	CASSSRDREKFRIGEQYF	TGTGCCAGCAGTTCCAGGGACAGGGAGAAGTTTAGGATTGGCGAGCAGTACTTC
TRBV5-8	-	-	TRBJ1-5	CASSVRQPQHF	TGTGCCAGCAGCGTGCGTCAGCCCCAGCATTTT
TRBV7-9	-	-	TRBJ2-5	CASSTSSVRETQYF	TGTGCCAGCAGCACTAGCTCCGTGAGAGAGACCCAGTACTTC
TRBV6-5	-	-	TRBJ2-7	CASRAGLLTEQYF	TGTGCCAGCAGGGCGGGCCTTCTAACCGAGCAGTACTTC
TRBV2	TRBD1	-	TRBJ1-2	CASNVQGIYGYTF	TGTGCCAGCAACGTACAGGGGATCTATGGCTACACCTTC
TRBV7-3	-	few	TRBJ2-3	CASSLFGLIGDTDTQYF	TGTGCCAGCAGCTTATTCGGGTTGATCGGTGACACAGATACGCAGTATTTT
TRBV9	TRBD2	-	TRBJ2-3	CASSVAAGGTDTQYF	TGTGCCAGCAGCGTAGCAGCGGGGGGCACAGATACGCAGTATTTT
TRBV13	TRBD1	-	TRBJ1-2	CASSSTGVVRGYTF	TGTGCCAGCAGTAGTACAGGGGTGGTTAGGGGCTACACCTTC
TRBV4-1	-	once	TRBJ2-7	CASSHGKRGGPGDEQYF	TGCGCCAGCAGCCACGGCAAAAGGGGGGGCCCAGGCGACGAGCAGTACTTC
TRBV5-5	-	-	TRBJ1-6	CASSFRGGNSPLHF	TGTGCCAGCAGCTTCAGGGGTGGCAATTCACCCCTCCACTTT
TRBV3-1/TRBV3-2	-	-	TRBJ2-7	CASSQDHYEQYF	TGTGCCAGCAGCCAAGATCATTACGAGCAGTACTTC
TRBV10-3	-	-	TRBJ1-2	CAAAGGLRGYTF	TGTGCCGCCGCGGGGGGGCTCCGAGGCTACACCTTC
TRBV27	-	-	TRBJ1-5	CASRALEATQPQHF	TGTGCCAGCAGGGCTTTGGAGGCCACTCAGCCCCAGCATTTT
TRBV12-3/TRBV12-4	-	-	TRBJ1-2	CASSSTREVKAF	TGTGCCAGCAGTTCGACCAGGGAAGTTAAGGCCTTC
TRBV5-1	TRBD1	-	TRBJ2-7	CASSRTGAYEQYF	TGCGCCAGCAGCCGGACAGGGGCCTACGAGCAGTACTTC
TRBV10-3	TRBD2	once	TRBJ2-7	CAISGKAAGTTYEQYF	TGTGCCATCAGTGGGAAGGCAGCCGGGACTACCTACGAGCAGTACTTC
TRBV10-2	TRBD1	-	TRBJ1-1	CASLRGPNTEAFF	TGCGCCAGCTTGAGGGGGCCGAACACTGAAGCTTTCTTT
TRBV6-6	TRBD1	-	TRBJ2-7	CASRLGQGGYEQYF	TGTGCCAGCAGACTGGGACAGGGTGGTTACGAGCAGTACTTC
TRBV5-1	TRBD1	-	TRBJ1-2	CASTTEPTGPNYGYTF	TGCGCCAGCACTACAGAACCGACAGGGCCTAACTATGGCTACACCTTC
TRBV4-1	TRBD1	-	TRBJ1-1	CASSHGTGTVEAFF	TGCGCCAGCAGCCATGGGACCGGGACAGTAGAAGCTTTCTTT
TRBV20-1	TRBD2	-	TRBJ2-3	CSASLIAGDTDTQYF	TGCAGTGCTAGTCTAATAGCGGGAGACACAGATACGCAGTATTTT
TRBV11-2	TRBD2	few	TRBJ2-7	CASSLSGGTYEQYF	TGTGCCAGCAGCTTGAGCGGGGGGACCTACGAGCAGTACTTC
TRBV24-1	TRBD2	-	TRBJ2-3	CATSDPASGGDPSTDTQYF	TGTGCCACCAGTGACCCCGCTAGCGGGGGGGATCCTAGCACAGATACGCAGTATTTT
TRBV11-2	TRBD2	few	TRBJ2-1	CASTLLGRGGLRTNEQFF	TGTGCCAGCACCCTGCTGGGGCGGGGGGGCCTAAGGACCAATGAGCAGTTCTTC
TRBV5-6	-	-	TRBJ1-5	CASSSLGRNQPQHF	TGTGCCAGCAGCTCACTGGGCCGGAATCAGCCCCAGCATTTT
TRBV5-1	TRBD2	once	TRBJ2-1	CASSLVASGGANEQFF	TGCGCCAGCAGCTTGGTAGCTAGCGGGGGGGCCAATGAGCAGTTCTTC
TRBV7-6	-	-	TRBJ2-7	CASSLSTGSYEQYF	TGTGCCAGCAGCTTAAGTACAGGTTCCTACGAGCAGTACTTC
TRBV12-3/TRBV12-4	-	-	TRBJ1-2	CASSLFLGHGYTF	TGTGCCAGCAGTTTATTCCTGGGGCATGGCTACACCTTC
TRBV25-1	-	-	TRBJ2-7	CASSEGGYEQYF	TGTGCCAGCAGTGAGGGGGGATACGAGCAGTACTTC
TRBV27	-	-	TRBJ2-7	CASSLYSGSYEQYF	TGTGCCAGCAGTTTGTACAGCGGCTCCTACGAGCAGTACTTC
TRBV18	-	-	TRBJ2-7	CASSPQGQSYEQYF	TGTGCCAGCTCACCACAAGGACAGTCCTACGAGCAGTACTTC
TRBV5-1	-	-	TRBJ1-6	CASSSTRAFNSPLHF	TGCGCCAGCAGCTCTACTAGGGCCTTTAATTCACCCCTCCACTTT
TRBV19	TRBD1	-	TRBJ2-2	CASRATGITGELFF	TGTGCCAGTAGGGCGACAGGGATCACCGGGGAGCTGTTTTTT
TRBV2	-	-	TRBJ1-1	CASSRSGNTEAFF	TGTGCCAGCAGTCGCTCAGGGAACACTGAAGCTTTCTTT
TRBV28	TRBD1	-	TRBJ1-2	CATSRRGLVYYGYTF	TGTGCCACTTCCCGCAGGGGGCTGGTGTACTATGGCTACACCTTC
TRBV11-2	-	few	TRBJ2-7	CASSLGGNYEQYF	TGTGCCAGCAGCTTAGGCGGGAACTACGAGCAGTACTTC
TRBV5-4	-	-	TRBJ1-2	CASRQGAQRDYGYTF	TGTGCCAGCAGGCAAGGGGCGCAGAGAGACTATGGCTACACCTTC
TRBV11-1	TRBD1	-	TRBJ2-5	CASSSRQGLDQETQYF	TGTGCCAGCAGCTCAAGACAGGGGCTAGACCAAGAGACCCAGTACTTC
TRBV12-1	-	-	TRBJ1-5	CASSFEGGSNQPQHF	TGTGCCAGCAGCTTTGAAGGGGGTAGCAATCAGCCCCAGCATTTT
TRBV19	-	-	TRBJ1-1	CASSIPTMNTEAFF	TGTGCCAGTAGTATCCCTACCATGAACACTGAAGCTTTCTTT
TRBV5-1	TRBD1	-	TRBJ2-7	CASSARQGVLYEQYF	TGCGCCAGCAGCGCCCGGCAGGGGGTCCTCTACGAGCAGTACTTC
TRBV27	TRBD1	-	TRBJ2-7	CASSPWDRGSQYF	TGTGCCAGCAGTCCTTGGGACAGGGGTTCGCAGTACTTC
TRBV7-8	-	-	TRBJ2-7	CASSPRMAGGAGALYEQYF	TGTGCCAGCAGCCCCCGGATGGCAGGCGGAGCAGGGGCCCTCTACGAGCAGTACTTC
TRBV2	-	-	TRBJ1-2	CASRADSYGYTF	TGTGCCAGCAGGGCCGACAGCTATGGCTACACCTTC
TRBV18	-	-	TRBJ1-1	CASSPPTGMNTEAFF	TGTGCCAGCTCACCCCCTACAGGCATGAACACTGAAGCTTTCTTT
TRBV6-5	TRBD1	-	TRBJ1-2	CASSNPGQPYGYTF	TGTGCCAGCAGTAACCCGGGACAGCCCTATGGCTACACCTTC